This TCR beta chain was identified during a study of shared clonotypes between healthy human individuals. Study conclusions and caveats: Naive subsets usually exceeded memory subsets in estimated richness. All-four-donor shared clonotypes had higher generation probabilities than non-shared clonotypes did. The small donor group covered limited genetic and exposure diversity.

In the authors' methods: ImmunoSEQ gave junction-only sequences without quality scores, so filtering differed. Sequencing used immunoSEQ multiplex PCR; TCRdb keeps in-frame clones, though not all of them. V and J calls and clone size come straight from that table; D and trimming were deduced from the DNA. The sample has about 110,000 clones, more than 65% seen once. CDR1 MNHEY and CDR2 SVGAGI come from the germline V gene. Trimming removed 4 bases at V and 5 bases at J, with 11 bases between. The CDR3 is made up of 13 amino acids. This clone was recorded once. Its specificity is unknown. The chain uses TRBV6-5 and TRBJ1-2; possible D gene TRBD1, 5 bases. Sequencing input: memory CD8+ T cells sorted from blood. This sample's subset: CD45RO+ cells pooled with CCR7-negative TemRA cells. The origin of this receptor is a woman aged 25 to 45 in good health. CDR3 in amino acids: CASSLRDGYGYTF. The CDR3 DNA reads TGTGCCAGCAGTTTGCGGGACGGGTATGGCTACACCTTC.